Each of the 7 T cell receptor beta chains below was sequenced from the same sample in a study of ipilimumab plus nivolumab after autologous stem cell transplantation. Using immunoSEQ multiplex PCR, the repertoire was profiled, and TCRdb retains in-frame clones only, with some absent. The table lists about 21,000 clones, just over 75% of them singletons. The sequenced sample was PBMCs, obtained in a trial of ipilimumab plus nivolumab as post-transplant consolidation. The source of these receptors is a male donor with diffuse large B-cell lymphoma.

This clone was seen a few times. The V gene is TRBV5-1, the J gene TRBJ2-7, with 8 bases aligning to TRBD2. With 5 bases clipped from V and 0 bases from J, the junction kept 7 bases outside the gene matches. Germline CDR1 SGHRS, CDR2 YFSETQ. CDR3 length: 15 amino acids. The chain's CDR3 is CASRAPSGYSYEQYF. The DNA for the CDR3 is TGCGCCAGCAGGGCTCCTAGCGGGTACTCCTACGAGCAGTACTTC. The complete variable domain, with remaining parts taken from reference TRBV5-1 and TRBJ2-7, reads KAGVTQTPRYLIKTRGQQVTLSCSPISGHRSVSWYQQTPGQGLQFLFEYFSETQRNKGNFPGRFSGRQFSNSRSEMNVSTLELGDSALYLCASRAPSGYSYEQYFGPGTRLTVT.

This sequence joins TRBV28 and TRBJ1-2, with D tentatively TRBD1 (6 bases). Germline-derived CDR1 and CDR2 are MDHEN and SYDVKM. Trimming shortened V by 6 bases and J by 6 bases, and 17 bases separated the two germline ends. There are 14 residues in the CDR3. CDR3 amino acids: CASSWGATRDGYTF. As DNA, the CDR3 is TGTGCCAGCAGCTGGGGGGCCACGCGGGATGGCTACACCTTC.

The chain employs TRBV9 and TRBJ1-1, with D uncertain. The CDR3 consists of 15 residues. With 4 bases removed from V and 4 bases from J, the gap between germline ends came to 17 bases. Germline CDR1 is SGDLS and CDR2 is YYNGEE. The CDR3 nucleotides are TGTGCCAGCAGCACTAATTCGGGCAGCGGCACTGAAGCTTTCTTT. Translating gives CASSTNSGSGTEAFF. Using reference TRBV9 and TRBJ1-1 for the parts outside the CDR3, the full variable domain is DSGVTQTPKHLITATGQRVTLRCSPRSGDLSVYWYQQSLDQGLQFLIQYYNGEERAKGNILERFSAQQFPDLHSELNLSSLELGDSALYFCASSTNSGSGTEAFFGQGTRLTVV.

This clone has more than one count but fewer than ten. V and J are TRBV5-6 and TRBJ1-3; D is unclear. The germline gives CDR1 SGHDT, CDR2 YYEEEE. V was trimmed by 0 bases and J by 3 bases, leaving 1 base between them. This CDR3 is built from 12 residues. The CDR3 DNA reads as TGTGCCAGCAGCTTGGATGGAAACACCATATATTTT. Its translation is CASSLDGNTIYF.

V usage is TRBV7-9 and J usage is TRBJ2-7; D is perhaps TRBD1 (7 bases). CDR1 and CDR2 from the germline V gene are SEHNR and FQNEAQ (reference sequence). V gave up 5 bases and J gave up 7 bases, with 12 bases separating them. CDR3 length: 12 amino acids. The DNA of the CDR3 is TGTGCCAGCAGCCAGACAGGGAGGGAGCAGTACTTC. It yields the protein CASSQTGREQYF.

This clone is a singleton in its sample. This chain uses TRBV6-5 with TRBJ1-5; 8 bases are a match to TRBD1. CDR1 MNHEY and CDR2 SVGAGI come from the germline V gene. The V segment lost 6 bases and the J segment 0 bases; nucleotides outside the gene matches: 4. This CDR3 has 15 amino acids. The DNA of the CDR3 is TGTGCCAGCAGAATGACAGGGGTTAGCAATCAGCCCCAGCATTTT. Translating it yields CASRMTGVSNQPQHF.

J is TRBJ2-1 and V is TRBV6-5; possibly TRBD2 for D (6 bases). CDR1 MNHEY and CDR2 SVGAGI come from the germline V gene. The V and J ends lost 2 bases and 9 bases respectively, with 14 bases between them. CDR3 length: 14 amino acids. DNA for the CDR3: TGTGCCAGCAGTTACGGGGGGTTCGAGGGTGAGCAGTTCTTC. Its protein product is CASSYGGFEGEQFF.